This entry lists 30 T cell receptor beta chains sequenced from one sample in a study of PD-1 blockade in classical Hodgkin lymphoma. Exposure to brentuximab vedotin varied, and each patient had relapsed following autologous stem cell transplantation. Researchers report purifying CD4+ T cells from thawed PBMCs by magnetic negative selection. The assay was immunoSEQ multiplex PCR, and TCRdb's table has in-frame clones only and misses some. The data show 25,000 to 35,000 clones, less than 90% seen once. Sequenced material: CD4+ T cells from blood, taken at baseline. The origin of the receptors is a human donor with classical Hodgkin lymphoma.

The genes are TRBV2 and TRBJ2-2; TRBD1 is a possible D gene (5 bases). CDR1 is SNHLY and CDR2 is FYNNEI in the germline V gene. The V end lost 4 bases, the J end lost 5 bases, and 14 bases lay between the germline ends. CDR3 length equals 15 residues. The CDR3 DNA is TGTGCCAGCAGTGTTTGGACAACCATGACCGGGGAGCTGTTTTTT. Translation: CASSVWTTMTGELFF.

This chain uses TRBV7-9 with TRBJ2-7; 7 nucleotides agree with TRBD1. The germline CDR1 and CDR2 sequences are SEHNR and FQNEAQ (reference sequence). V gave up 1 base and J gave up 3 bases; unmatched junction bases: 9. The CDR3 totals 16 residues. CDR3: CASSLVGQTNNYEQYF. CDR3 sequence (DNA): TGTGCCAGCAGCTTAGTGGGACAGACTAATAACTACGAGCAGTACTTC.

The CDR3 DNA reads as TGTGCCAGCAGTGAATATCGAGGTCCGGAGACCCAGTACTTC. As protein: CASSEYRGPETQYF. The genes are TRBV25-1 and TRBJ2-5; D is unresolved. This CDR3 is built from 14 residues. The germline V gene has CDR1 MGHDK and CDR2 SYGVNS. The germline V and J ends were trimmed by 0 bases and 5 bases, with 10 bases remaining between them. The complete variable domain, with remaining parts taken from reference TRBV25-1 and TRBJ2-5, reads EADIYQTPRYLVIGTGKKITLECSQTMGHDKMYWYQQDPGMELHLIHYSYGVNSTEKGDLSSESTVSRIRTEHFPLTLESARPSHTSQYLCASSEYRGPETQYFGPGTRLLVL.

This clone was detected once. The rearrangement joins TRBV6-1 to TRBJ1-2, with TRBD1 as a possible D gene (5 bases). The CDR3 extends over 14 amino acids. V was pared by 0 bases and J by 4 bases, with 9 bases between. From germline, CDR1 is MNHNS and CDR2 SASEGT. CDR3 protein: CASSEATETYGYTF. The CDR3, as DNA: TGTGCCAGCAGTGAAGCGACAGAAACCTATGGCTACACCTTC.

This clone was observed a single time. V usage is TRBV19 and J usage is TRBJ2-2, with D unresolved. The CDR3 consists of 16 residues. CDR1 LNHDA and CDR2 SQIVND come from the germline V gene (reference sequence). Trimming removed 5 bases from V and 4 bases from J, with 17 bases in between. CDR3 sequence (DNA): TGTGCCAGTAGTTTACTCCCTCCCCGGGCCACCGGGGAGCTGTTTTTT. It translates to CASSLLPPRATGELFF.

V and J are TRBV5-4 and TRBJ2-5, with a weak D call TRBD2 (5 bases). The CDR3 has 11 residues. Between the trimmed V and J ends, which lost 3 bases and 9 bases, there was a span of 9 bases. From germline, CDR1 is SGHNT and CDR2 YYREEE (reference sequence). CDR3 in amino acids: CASSSGSAQYF. The CDR3 coding sequence is TGTGCCAGCAGCTCGGGATCGGCCCAGTACTTC.

The genes are TRBV2 and TRBJ1-1, with 8 bases fitting TRBD1. Germline values: CDR1 SNHLY, CDR2 FYNNEI. V shed 10 bases and J 4 bases; nucleotides not matched to a gene: 8. The CDR3 loop spans 13 amino acids. CDR3 coding DNA: TGTGCCACCTCCAGGGGGCTGGGCACTGAAGCTTTCTTT. Translated: CATSRGLGTEAFF.

The V call is TRBV14, the J call TRBJ2-3; maybe TRBD2 (6 bases). This CDR3 is built from 14 residues. V lost 6 bases, J lost 6 bases, and 16 bases lay in between. CDR1 SGHDN and CDR2 FVKESK come from the germline V gene. The CDR3 protein is CASSLRTKADTQYF. CDR3 nucleotides: TGTGCCAGCAGTCTGAGGACTAAGGCCGATACGCAGTATTTT.

The V gene is TRBV25-1, the J gene TRBJ1-1; 9 bases fit TRBD1. V was clipped by 4 bases and J by 8 bases; unmatched bases: 5. The CDR3 sequence is 13 residues long. Germline lookup yields CDR1 MGHDK and CDR2 SYGVNS. Here the CDR3 reads CASSVEDRGEAFF. For the CDR3, the DNA is TGTGCCAGCAGTGTAGAGGACAGGGGCGAAGCTTTCTTT.

The CDR3 DNA reads as TGTGCCAGCAGCTTACAGGGATACGAGCAGTTCTTC. The encoded protein is CASSLQGYEQFF. The V call is TRBV11-2, the J call TRBJ2-1; D is possibly TRBD1 (5 bases). V was shortened by 2 bases and J by 10 bases, with 9 bases between the two germline ends. The CDR3 runs to 12 residues. Germline assignment: CDR1 SGHAT and CDR2 FQNNGV.

The chain combines TRBV5-1 with TRBJ1-1; the D is unclear. Germline CDR1 SGHRS, CDR2 YFSETQ. The CDR3 extends over 14 amino acids. V was pared by 0 bases and J by 1 base, with 7 bases between. The DNA for the CDR3 is TGCGCCAGCAGCTTGGGTCAGCAGAACACTGAAGCTTTCTTT. It translates to CASSLGQQNTEAFF.

The chain is built from TRBV5-1 and TRBJ2-2; 7 positions agree with TRBD1. This CDR3 spans 14 amino acids. V lost 5 bases and J lost 3; bases outside the gene matches: 4. CDR1 SGHRS and CDR2 YFSETQ come from the germline V gene. The CDR3 reads CASRAGTDTGELFF. CDR3 bases: TGCGCCAGCAGGGCCGGGACAGACACCGGGGAGCTGTTTTTT.

J is TRBJ1-2 and V is TRBV19; D is perhaps TRBD1 (5 bases). CDR3 length: 15 residues. V was pared by 3 bases and J by 8 bases, with 19 bases between. The V gene's germline CDR1 is LNHDA and CDR2 SQIVND (reference sequence). The CDR3 region is CASSIVGDQRLGYTF. In DNA, the CDR3 is TGTGCCAGTAGTATTGTCGGGGACCAACGATTGGGCTACACCTTC.

This chain links TRBV19 with TRBJ1-2; D is ambiguous. This CDR3 is 13 amino acids long. Germline V lookup: CDR1 LNHDA, CDR2 SQIVND (reference sequence). V shed 0 bases and J shed 2 bases, with 4 bases lying between them. DNA for the CDR3: TGTGCCAGTAGTATAGAAGGGAACTATGGCTACACCTTC. Residues: CASSIEGNYGYTF.

The rearrangement links TRBV5-1 to TRBJ1-2; TRBD1 matches 7 bases. The CDR3 is made up of 14 amino acids. V lost 3 bases and J lost 6; bases outside the gene matches: 8. Looked up from germline, CDR1 is SGHRS and CDR2 is YFSETQ. CDR3 sequence (DNA): TGCGCCAGCAGCTCCCCAGGGGGTCTAGATGGCTACACCTTC. Translation gives CASSSPGGLDGYTF.

This clone was picked up a small number of times. CDR3 DNA: TGTGCCAGCAGTTTGGCATTCTACGAGCAGTACTTC. Encoded protein: CASSLAFYEQYF. This chain joins TRBV28 and TRBJ2-7; no reliable D call. Germline V CDR1 and CDR2: MDHEN, SYDVKM. CDR3 size: 12 residues. The V end was cut by 3 bases, the J end by 3 bases, with 6 bases between.

This chain links TRBV19 with TRBJ2-3, with 7 bases fitting TRBD2. The germline V gene encodes CDR1 LNHDA and CDR2 SQIVND (reference sequence). CDR3 size: 14 residues. J gave up 9 bases and V 0 bases, and 6 bases lay outside the gene matches. The CDR3 DNA sequence: TGTGCCAGTAGTATAGAAGGCAGGGAGGGGACGCAGTATTTT. It translates to CASSIEGREGTQYF.

This clone turned up a few times. The chain recombines TRBV27 with TRBJ1-2; a weak D match, TRBD1 (6 bases). V lost 5 bases, J lost 7 bases, and 11 bases lay in between. This CDR3 spans 12 amino acids. The V gene's germline CDR1 is MNHEY and CDR2 SMNVEV (reference sequence). CDR3: CASSAPGAGYTF. For the CDR3, the DNA is TGTGCCAGCAGTGCCCCAGGGGCTGGCTACACCTTC.

The gene calls are TRBV10-3 and TRBJ1-2, with a possible D match to TRBD1 (6 bases). The CDR3 contains 12 residues. Germline V lookup: CDR1 ENHRY, CDR2 SYGVKD. V shed 7 bases and J shed 7 bases, with 13 bases lying between them. CDR3 coding DNA: TGTGCCATCACTAAGGGGGGCTCTGGCTACACCTTC. Translation gives CAITKGGSGYTF.

This clone has more than one count but fewer than ten. The chain is built from TRBV5-6 and TRBJ2-5; tentative D call: TRBD1 (6 bases). Trimming stripped 0 bases from V and 3 bases from J, with 9 bases between. CDR3 length: 14 amino acids. Germline V gene data show CDR1 as SGHDT and CDR2 as YYEEEE. CDR3 region: CASSLVSGEETQYF. In DNA, the CDR3 is TGTGCCAGCAGCTTGGTCTCAGGGGAAGAGACCCAGTACTTC.

This CDR3 is CASSPRQGDLSYEQYF. In DNA form, the CDR3 reads TGTGCCAGCTCACCAAGGCAGGGGGACCTCTCCTACGAGCAGTACTTC. The chain uses TRBV18 and TRBJ2-7; TRBD1 matches at 7 bases. Germline CDR1 and CDR2: KGHSH and LQKENI. The CDR3 has 16 amino acids. The junction had 7 bases not matched to a gene; V was cut back by 2 bases and J by 0 bases.

The J gene is TRBJ1-1, the V gene TRBV30; D is unresolved. CDR3 length: 12 amino acids. V lost 3 bases and J 6 bases, leaving 11 bases between the germline ends. Looked up from germline, CDR1 is GTSNPN and CDR2 is SVGIG (reference sequence). The chain's CDR3 is CAWRVVGSEAFF. The DNA of the CDR3 is TGTGCCTGGAGGGTTGTCGGCTCTGAAGCTTTCTTT.

Written as DNA, the CDR3 is TGTGCCAGCAGTTCCGCCCTGGTTCTCTGCACCTTC. It encodes CASSSALVLCTF. The gene calls are TRBV28 and TRBJ1-2; no clear D gene. The V end was cut by 4 bases, the J end by 13 bases, with 16 bases between. The germline V gene has CDR1 MDHEN and CDR2 SYDVKM. This CDR3 has 12 residues.

This clone was found once. This chain links TRBV7-2 with TRBJ1-4; D is unresolved. V gave up 1 base and J gave up 8 bases, with 8 bases separating them. The CDR3 runs 13 residues. Germline V gene sequence: CDR1 SGHTA, CDR2 FQGNSA. The CDR3 DNA reads as TGTGCCAGCAGCTTAGGTTACAGCGAAAAACTGTTTTTT. As protein: CASSLGYSEKLFF.

V is TRBV27 and J is TRBJ1-4; D not certain. V lost 4 bases and J lost 8, with 17 bases in between. Germline V gene data show CDR1 as MNHEY and CDR2 as SMNVEV (reference sequence). The CDR3 loop spans 15 amino acids. The DNA for the CDR3 is TGTGCCAGCAGTTCGGGTAGCAGACTAGGGGAAAAACTGTTTTTT. Translated, it gives CASSSGSRLGEKLFF.

CDR3 DNA: TGTGCCAGCAGCCTGGGATTTGCGGCTTTCTTT. Its protein product is CASSLGFAAFF. The chain carries TRBV28 and TRBJ1-1; D remains ambiguous. The CDR3 extends over 11 amino acids. Germline V gene sequence: CDR1 MDHEN, CDR2 SYDVKM. Between the trimmed V and J ends, which lost 6 bases and 11 bases, there was a span of 13 bases.

The chain links TRBV27 to TRBJ1-5; 10 bases line up with TRBD1. Trimming took 6 bases from V and 3 from J; bases not matched to a gene: 5. The CDR3 consists of 15 residues. CDR1 is MNHEY and CDR2 is SMNVEV in the germline V gene (reference sequence). The CDR3 protein is CASRKGTGDNQPQHF. The CDR3 region has the DNA TGTGCCAGCAGAAAGGGGACAGGGGACAATCAGCCCCAGCATTTT.

V usage is TRBV30 and J usage is TRBJ1-5; perhaps TRBD1 as D (5 bases). V was pared by 0 bases and J by 2 bases, with 11 bases between. The germline CDR1 and CDR2 sequences are GTSNPN and SVGIG (reference sequence). This CDR3 is built from 15 residues. DNA for the CDR3: TGTGCCTGGAGTGTACAGGCGGGAGGCAATCAGCCCCAGCATTTT. Protein sequence: CAWSVQAGGNQPQHF.

The chain recombines TRBV25-1 with TRBJ1-3, with 9 bases matching TRBD1. The CDR3 loop spans 15 amino acids. Germline V gene lookup returns CDR1 MGHDK and CDR2 SYGVNS. V lost 9 bases, J lost 2 bases, and 8 bases stayed unmatched. DNA for the CDR3: TGTGCCAGTGCCGCGGGACAGGGTACTGGAAACACCATATATTTT. Its protein is CASAAGQGTGNTIYF.

The chain has TRBV5-1 and TRBJ1-1; 7 positions agree with TRBD1. Germline values: CDR1 SGHRS, CDR2 YFSETQ. This CDR3 is built from 14 residues. Trimming cost V 4 bases and J 1 base; bases outside gene matches: 4. CDR3 in DNA: TGCGCCAGCAGCCAACAGGGGCGGAACACTGAAGCTTTCTTT. This encodes CASSQQGRNTEAFF.